The rows below give T cell receptor beta chains drawn from one sample of a study of OX40 agonist ivuxolimab in advanced cancers. Measured with immunoSEQ multiplex PCR; TCRdb has only the in-frame clones, and not every one. The table lists around 20,000 clones, over 75% of them singletons. Sequencing was performed on CD4+ or CD8+ T cells sorted from blood, taken in a trial of the OX40 agonist ivuxolimab. The receptors come from an adult with an advanced solid tumor such as melanoma, head and neck, liver or kidney cancer. Each CDR3 is given with its conserved first and last residue.

J gene	V gene	CDR3 protein
TRBJ1-2	TRBV6-6	CASSSLTSGYTF
TRBJ2-7	TRBV19	CASSGTATYEQYF
TRBJ2-1	TRBV5-4	CASSLVAGDNNEQFF
TRBJ1-1	TRBV27	CASSTLDANTEAFF
TRBJ2-1	TRBV10-2	CASSGGPNNEQFF
TRBJ1-5	TRBV19	CASSDRVSNQPQHF
TRBJ2-4	TRBV4-3	CASSQDAKNIQYF
TRBJ2-5	TRBV25-1	CASSESWGEETQYF
TRBJ2-3	TRBV4-3	CASSQVSQGFGSTDTQYF
TRBJ1-1	TRBV4-1	CASSHGQGSTEAFF
TRBJ2-7	TRBV2	CASSADEQYF
TRBJ2-1	TRBV7-6	CASSLEEANEQFF
TRBJ2-7	TRBV11-2	CASSWAEIYEQYF
TRBJ1-2	TRBV12-5	CASALKPYGYTF
TRBJ2-7	TRBV19	CASSIDSDDEQYF
TRBJ2-3	TRBV5-6	CASSLYVWGSTDTQYF
TRBJ1-2	TRBV5-4	CASSLDRDTFDRHGYTF
TRBJ1-1	TRBV4-1	CASSHPGGYYTEAFF
TRBJ2-1	TRBV7-9	CASSLVTAGGNNEQFF
TRBJ1-5	TRBV30	CACQAGGNQPQHF
TRBJ2-5	TRBV5-4	CASSLGVYQYF
TRBJ2-1	TRBV27	CASSLLRDWGSYNEQFF
TRBJ1-1	TRBV5-6	CASSIGSYNTEAFF
TRBJ2-5	TRBV7-8	CASSSPASSGGDGRVETQYF
TRBJ2-7	TRBV10-2	CASNPGTGAYEQYF
TRBJ1-5	TRBV18	CASSPRPGFSNQPQHF
TRBJ2-3	TRBV7-6	CASSSTAGASTDTQYF
TRBJ2-1	TRBV6-6	CASSFRDRSYNEQFF
TRBJ2-3	TRBV4-3	CASSQGGGPSTDTQYF
TRBJ2-7	TRBV5-5	CASSLGGTGSDEQYF
TRBJ1-1	TRBV29-1	CSVEGAQGGVTEAFF
TRBJ2-2	TRBV30	CAWSVAVNTGELFF
TRBJ1-5	TRBV21-1	CASSRTGDEQPQHF
TRBJ2-7	TRBV4-1	CASSQGPSSLDRAYEQYF